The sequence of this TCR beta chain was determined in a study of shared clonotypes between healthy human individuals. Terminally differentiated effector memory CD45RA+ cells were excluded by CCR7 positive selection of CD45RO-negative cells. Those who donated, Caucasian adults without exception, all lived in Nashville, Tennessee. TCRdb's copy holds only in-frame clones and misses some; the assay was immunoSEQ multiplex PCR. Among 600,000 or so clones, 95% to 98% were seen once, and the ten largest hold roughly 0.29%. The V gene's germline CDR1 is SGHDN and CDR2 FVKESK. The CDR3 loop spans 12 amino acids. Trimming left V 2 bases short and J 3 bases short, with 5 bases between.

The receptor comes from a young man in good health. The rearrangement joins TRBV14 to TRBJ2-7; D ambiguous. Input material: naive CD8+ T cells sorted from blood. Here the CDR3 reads CASSQSNYEQYF. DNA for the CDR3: TGTGCCAGCAGCCAATCGAACTACGAGCAGTACTTC.